The TCR beta chain described here comes from a study of T cell repertoires in cytomegalovirus infection. Concerning this clonotype itself: Its target is unknown.

TCRdb recomputed calls from the reads with MiXCR, one row per CDR3 protein. This table has some 920,000 distinct CDR3 sequences, less than 35% appearing once. V lost 4 bases, J lost 6 bases, and 9 bases stayed unmatched. Germline loops: CDR1 LNHDA, CDR2 SQIVND (reference sequence). This CDR3 has 14 amino acids. Source: cultured CD8+ T cells from PBMCs, taken from culture after CMV antigen stimulation. The TCR sequence derives from a human donor in good health (CMV status not recorded). Some clones in this sample may be carry-over from other donors' samples. This chain connects TRBV19 to TRBJ2-7; 7 bases fit TRBD1. Written as DNA, the CDR3 is TGTGCCAGTAGTACACTAACGACAGGGTTCGAGCAGTACTTC. Translated, it gives CASSTLTTGFEQYF.